Listed here are 28 T cell receptor beta chains from one sample, sequenced in a study of early T cells in non-severe SARS-CoV-2 infection. Each CDR3 protein gets one entry after TCRdb re-called the 5' RACE reads with MiXCR. The sample holds about 99,000 distinct CDR3 sequences; around a sixth are singletons and the top ten take about 1.3%. The sequenced sample was whole blood. The receptors originated from an adult who was a healthcare worker with PCR-confirmed SARS-CoV-2 infection or an uninfected control (not recorded which).

The chain recombines TRBV10-3 with TRBJ2-3, with D hard to call. The CDR3 runs to 15 residues. V shed 9 bases and J shed 2 bases, with 18 bases lying between them. From germline, CDR1 is ENHRY and CDR2 SYGVKD. The CDR3 spells CAIAITNGATDTQYF. DNA of the CDR3: TGTGCCATTGCAATTACGAACGGAGCCACAGATACGCAGTATTTT.

This clonotype has ten or more counts. The genes are TRBV12-3 or TRBV12-4 and TRBJ1-5; D possibly corresponds to TRBD1 (6 bases). The CDR3 sequence is 15 residues long. V was cut by 1 base and J by 2 bases, with 9 bases left in between. The CDR3: CASSLEAGGNQPQHF. CDR3 sequence (DNA): TGTGCCAGCAGTTTAGAGGCAGGGGGCAATCAGCCCCAGCATTTT.

This clonotype was detected a few times. V gene TRBV13 combines with J gene TRBJ2-7, with D perhaps TRBD2 (6 bases). V gave up 6 bases and J gave up 4 bases, with 19 bases separating them. Per the germline V gene, CDR1 is PRHDT and CDR2 is FYEKMQ (reference sequence). This CDR3 contains 15 residues. CDR3 nucleotide sequence: TGTGCCAGCAGTCGTCTTTGGGGGGAACGGTACGAGCAGTACTTC. It yields the protein CASSRLWGERYEQYF.

This clonotype was counted at least ten times. The chain uses TRBV11-2 and TRBJ2-5, with D unclear. Between the trimmed V and J ends, which lost 4 bases and 5 bases, there was a span of 11 bases. The germline V gene has CDR1 SGHAT and CDR2 FQNNGV. The CDR3 has 13 amino acids. The CDR3 bases are TGTGCCAGCAGCTCCATCCCCAGGGAGACCCAGTACTTC. As protein: CASSSIPRETQYF.

This chain connects TRBV6-2 or TRBV6-3 to TRBJ2-1, with a tentative D call TRBD1 (5 bases). This CDR3 has 12 residues. V lost 6 bases to trimming and J lost 6 bases, with 9 bases between them. Germline assignment: CDR1 MNHEY and CDR2 SVGEGT. The CDR3 spells CASSRDSNEQFF. In nucleotides, the CDR3 is TGTGCCAGCAGCCGTGACAGCAATGAGCAGTTCTTC.

The chain has TRBV14 and TRBJ2-1; D is undetermined. V was pared by 0 bases and J by 5 bases, with 8 bases between. Germline lookup yields CDR1 SGHDN and CDR2 FVKESK. The CDR3 is made up of 14 amino acids. CDR3 amino acids: CASSQDVLNNEQFF. DNA for the CDR3: TGTGCCAGCAGCCAAGACGTACTTAACAATGAGCAGTTCTTC.

The chain uses TRBV20-1 and TRBJ1-2; 9 positions match TRBD1. The V and J ends lost 0 bases and 4 bases, in that order; junction bases with no gene match: 9. Germline CDR1 is DFQATT and CDR2 is SNEGSKA (reference sequence). The CDR3 sequence is 16 residues long. CDR3 residues: CSARDPPGTGRYGYTF. The CDR3 DNA is TGCAGTGCTAGAGATCCCCCCGGGACAGGGCGCTATGGCTACACCTTC.

V and J are TRBV20-1 and TRBJ1-2; D is perhaps TRBD1 (6 bases). CDR3 size: 13 residues. Germline V gives CDR1 DFQATT, CDR2 SNEGSKA (reference sequence). V was trimmed by 5 bases and J by 8 bases, leaving 18 bases between them. This CDR3 reads CSAFLRSRGGYTF. CDR3 in DNA: TGCAGTGCTTTTCTCCGCTCCAGGGGCGGCTACACCTTC.

The DNA of the CDR3 is TGTGCCAGCAGTCCACGCCGGGACAGGAGTCCCTATGGCTACACCTTC. Its protein is CASSPRRDRSPYGYTF. The chain has TRBV6-1 and TRBJ1-2; 8 positions match TRBD1. Germline V gene sequence: CDR1 MNHNS, CDR2 SASEGT. This CDR3 is 16 amino acids long. V was clipped by 5 bases and J by 4 bases; unmatched bases: 12.

The rearrangement joins TRBV28 to TRBJ1-6; D is uncertain. CDR3 length equals 15 residues. Germline lookup yields CDR1 MDHEN and CDR2 SYDVKM. V dropped 10 bases and J dropped 5 bases, with 18 bases sitting between them. In DNA, the CDR3 is TGTGCCACTCTCCATAGAGCAGGAGATAATTCACCCCTCCACTTT. Protein product: CATLHRAGDNSPLHF.

The genes are TRBV28 and TRBJ2-7, with D unresolved. The CDR3 loop spans 12 amino acids. Germline V gives CDR1 MDHEN, CDR2 SYDVKM. V was cut by 7 bases and J by 3 bases, with 10 bases left in between. The CDR3 DNA is TGTGCCAGCAATGACCGAAACTACGAGCAGTACTTC. This codes for CASNDRNYEQYF.

This sequence joins TRBV5-1 and TRBJ1-5, with 7 bases that match TRBD1. Germline V lookup: CDR1 SGHRS, CDR2 YFSETQ. With 4 bases clipped from V and 0 bases from J, the junction kept 10 bases outside the gene matches. The CDR3 is 17 residues long. CDR3 sequence (DNA): TGCGCCAGCAGCCCGGGACAGAGATCCGATAGCAATCAGCCCCAGCATTTT. Protein sequence: CASSPGQRSDSNQPQHF.

The chain links TRBV4-1 to TRBJ2-5; D is perhaps TRBD2 (5 bases). Germline CDR1 is MGHRA and CDR2 is YSYEKL. Trimming left V 3 bases short and J 5 bases short, with 19 bases between. The CDR3 totals 16 residues. This chain's CDR3 is CASSHLREKIGETQYF. In nucleotides, the CDR3 is TGCGCCAGCAGCCACCTTCGGGAAAAAATCGGGGAGACCCAGTACTTC.

This sequence joins TRBV5-6 and TRBJ2-7; 12 bases align to TRBD2. V was pared by 1 base and J by 0 bases, with 11 bases of the junction left unmatched. The CDR3 runs to 19 residues. CDR1 and CDR2 from the germline V gene are SGHDT and YYEEEE. The CDR3 is CASSLKPGLAGHSSYEQYF. DNA of the CDR3: TGTGCCAGCAGCTTGAAACCGGGACTAGCGGGCCACAGCTCCTACGAGCAGTACTTC.

Ten or more counts support this clonotype. The chain carries TRBV6-5 and TRBJ1-4; 12 bases are a match to TRBD1. Germline lookup yields CDR1 MNHEY and CDR2 SVGAGI. The CDR3 contains 18 residues. V was pared by 2 bases and J by 8 bases, with 12 bases of the junction left unmatched. The CDR3 coding sequence is TGTGCCAGCAGTTACAGCCCCGGGACAGGGGGCGAGGGAGAAAAACTGTTTTTT. Its translation: CASSYSPGTGGEGEKLFF.

This clonotype was seen a handful of times. The V call is TRBV20-1, the J call TRBJ1-3; 8 bases align to TRBD1. This CDR3 is built from 15 residues. Germline V lookup: CDR1 DFQATT, CDR2 SNEGSKA (reference sequence). J lost 0 bases, V lost 1 base, and 2 bases had no gene match. The DNA of the CDR3 is TGCAGTGCTAGAGGACAGGGGAGCTCTGGAAACACCATATATTTT. Protein sequence: CSARGQGSSGNTIYF.

V gene TRBV18 combines with J gene TRBJ1-1; D possibly corresponds to TRBD1 (5 bases). Germline lookup yields CDR1 KGHSH and CDR2 LQKENI. This CDR3 has 15 residues. The ends were cut back, 2 bases at V and 1 base at J, with 11 bases in the middle. CDR3: CASSPMAGTNTEAFF. Here the CDR3 DNA reads TGTGCCAGCTCACCAATGGCAGGGACGAACACTGAAGCTTTCTTT.

This clonotype was recorded a few times. The V gene is TRBV6-2 or TRBV6-3, the J gene TRBJ2-2; possibly TRBD1 or TRBD2 for D (5 bases each). Germline CDR1 and CDR2: MNHEY and SVGEGT. The CDR3 loop spans 13 amino acids. Trimming cost V 2 bases and J 6 bases, with 7 bases left between them. CDR3 loop: CASSYEGPGELFF. CDR3 in DNA: TGTGCCAGCAGTTACGAGGGGCCCGGGGAGCTGTTTTTT.

The V call is TRBV29-1, the J call TRBJ2-1; D is possibly TRBD1 (5 bases). CDR3 length: 11 amino acids. Germline assignment: CDR1 SQVTM and CDR2 ANQGSEA. V lost 2 bases, J lost 10 bases, and 9 bases lay in between. The DNA for the CDR3 is TGCAGCGTTGAACAGGGAAACGAGCAGTTCTTC. Translating it yields CSVEQGNEQFF.

This clonotype was seen only a few times. The rearrangement joins TRBV28 to TRBJ2-7; no clear D gene. The length of the CDR3 is 13 residues. V lost 5 bases and J lost 4, with 12 bases in between. The germline V gene encodes CDR1 MDHEN and CDR2 SYDVKM. CDR3 amino acids: CASSPRLKYEQYF. CDR3 in DNA: TGTGCCAGCAGTCCCCGGCTAAAATACGAGCAGTACTTC.

J is TRBJ1-5 and V is TRBV2; the D gene is possibly TRBD1 (6 bases). V gave up 4 bases and J gave up 6 bases, with 13 bases separating them. The CDR3 length is 14 residues. Germline values: CDR1 SNHLY, CDR2 FYNNEI. The DNA for the CDR3 is TGTGCCAGCAGTGTAGACAGGCTGGGTCAGCCCCAGCATTTT. It yields the protein CASSVDRLGQPQHF. Variable domain in full (rest from reference TRBV2 and TRBJ1-5): EPEVTQTPSHQVTQMGQEVILRCVPISNHLYFYWYRQILGQKVEFLVSFYNNEISEKSEIFDDQFSVERPDGSNFTLKIRSTKLEDSAMYFCASSVDRLGQPQHFGDGTRLSIL.

Many counts were recorded for this clonotype. The genes are TRBV28 and TRBJ1-2; D ambiguous. The CDR3 is made up of 16 amino acids. V lost 3 bases and J 5 bases, leaving 19 bases between the germline ends. Looked up from germline, CDR1 is MDHEN and CDR2 is SYDVKM. The CDR3 DNA reads TGTGCCAGCAGTTTTTCTCTTGGAGTTCCTTCATATGGCTACACCTTC. Residues: CASSFSLGVPSYGYTF.

The V and J genes are TRBV20-1 and TRBJ1-1, with D possibly being TRBD1 (5 bases). The CDR3 totals 15 residues. Germline CDR1 and CDR2: DFQATT and SNEGSKA (reference sequence). V was shortened by 2 bases and J by 7 bases, with 20 bases between the two germline ends. CDR3 bases: TGCAGTGCTAGATTACCGGGACTAGGCCCTGGTGAAGCTTTCTTT. Translating it yields CSARLPGLGPGEAFF.

The sample holds a few counts of this clonotype. V and J are TRBV15 and TRBJ2-3; 11 bases align to TRBD1. V lost 4 bases, J lost 5 bases, and 8 bases stayed unmatched. The CDR3 is 16 residues long. CDR1 and CDR2 from the germline V gene are LNHNV and YYDKDF (reference sequence). CDR3 nucleotides: TGTGCCACCAGCATAGGGAGGGGACAGGGGGTAGATACGCAGTATTTT. This encodes CATSIGRGQGVDTQYF. The full variable domain, in which reference TRBV15 and TRBJ2-3 provide the parts outside the CDR3, is DAMVIQNPRYQVTQFGKPVTLSCSQTLNHNVMYWYQQKSSQAPKLLFHYYDKDFNNEADTPDNFQSRRPNTSFCFLDIRSPGLGDTAMYLCATSIGRGQGVDTQYFGPGTRLTVL.

In its sample, this clonotype was seen a few times. V and J are TRBV5-1 and TRBJ2-7; no reliable D call. V lost 5 bases and J lost 3, with 6 bases in between. Germline V gives CDR1 SGHRS, CDR2 YFSETQ. The CDR3 consists of 11 residues. CDR3 DNA sequence: TGCGCCAGCAGGTCCGGCTACGAGCAGTACTTC. Protein sequence: CASRSGYEQYF.

This clonotype was observed a few times. The V call is TRBV6-2 or TRBV6-3, the J call TRBJ2-7; 12 positions agree with TRBD1. The CDR3 runs to 15 residues. V shed 7 bases, J shed 4 bases, and the junction held 8 bases outside the gene matches. Germline V CDR1 and CDR2: MNHEY, SVGEGT. DNA of the CDR3: TGTGCCAGCACTCGAACGGGACAGGGGGCGTACGAGCAGTACTTC. Translation gives CASTRTGQGAYEQYF.

There are a few counts of this clonotype. The CDR3 sequence: CSVEVRAGETYEQYF. CDR3 DNA: TGCAGCGTTGAAGTGAGAGCGGGGGAGACCTACGAGCAGTACTTC. The chain combines TRBV29-1 with TRBJ2-7; 8 positions match TRBD2. Germline CDR1 reads SQVTM; CDR2 reads ANQGSEA. V shed 1 base, J shed 2 bases, and the junction held 7 bases outside the gene matches. The CDR3 has 15 residues.

V usage is TRBV27 and J usage is TRBJ2-1; D unresolved. The germline V and J ends were trimmed by 4 bases and 5 bases, with 9 bases remaining between them. The CDR3 runs to 13 residues. Germline CDR1 MNHEY, CDR2 SMNVEV (reference sequence). CDR3 amino acids: CASSWSPNNEQFF. The DNA of the CDR3 is TGTGCCAGCAGTTGGTCGCCCAACAATGAGCAGTTCTTC.